Sequencing of this T cell receptor beta chain was carried out in a study of blood T cell repertoires in COVID-19. Only one count was recorded for this clone. Assay used: immunoSEQ multiplex PCR; TCRdb lists only in-frame clones, some missing. The sample includes some 90,000 clones, around 67% of them seen just once. The germline V and J ends were trimmed by 2 bases and 4 bases, with 14 bases remaining between them. Germline V gene sequence: CDR1 SGHVS, CDR2 FQNEAQ. This CDR3 spans 15 amino acids. The source material was peripheral blood. The chain employs TRBV7-8 and TRBJ2-5; a possible D gene is TRBD2 (6 bases). This receptor was taken from a woman aged 55-69 years in a cohort sampled during active or convalescent COVID-19. The CDR3 DNA sequence: TGTGCCAGCAGCTTACTGGGGGGAGGTATAGAGACCCAGTACTTC. Translating gives CASSLLGGGIETQYF.